This T cell receptor (beta chain) was observed in a study of T cell responses to AZD1222 COVID-19 vaccine. Study background: Second doses were pooled across both intervals (about 4 or about 12 weeks).

Remarks on this clone: What it binds is not known.

Only in-frame clones appear in the TCRdb table, and some are missing; sequencing was by immunoSEQ multiplex PCR. This table holds tens of thousands of clones, roughly three quarters found once. General study points: Repertoires were obtained solely post-peak T cell response. Seropositive AZD1222 recipients at baseline numbered only 5 to 7. White British donors predominated, females outnumbered males, and clonal diversity was possibly underestimated.

The CDR3 extends over 11 amino acids. V lost 6 bases, J lost 1 base, and 4 bases lay in between. CDR1 is WNHNN and CDR2 is SYGVQD in the germline V gene (reference sequence). The chain uses TRBV10-1 and TRBJ2-7; D remains ambiguous. The TCR sequence derives from an adult in good health. The specimen was peripheral blood, collected on day 0 of AZD1222 vaccination. The CDR3 DNA sequence: TGCGCCAGCAGAGGTTCCTACGAGCAGTACTTC. Amino acid sequence: CASRGSYEQYF.